This is a list of T cell receptor beta chains from one sample in a study of blood T cell repertoires in COVID-19. Sequencing was performed with immunoSEQ multiplex PCR; in TCRdb, only in-frame clones are kept and a portion is missing. The sample has roughly 200,000 clones, around 84% seen once. Sequenced sample: PBMCs or T cells enriched from blood (not recorded which). The receptors shown here come from a woman aged 25 to 45 who had been exposed to COVID-19. The CDR3 runs from the conserved cysteine through the conserved F or W. The D gene is left open where the match is weak. Clone size appears in some rows only: once, few, many, or a class for an expanded clone.

J: TRBJ2-7
size: .
V: TRBV4-3
D: .
CDR3: CASSQDSGSYEQYF
DNA: TGCGCCAGCAGCCAAGATTCGGGTTCCTACGAGCAGTACTTC

J: TRBJ1-1
size: .
V: TRBV6-1
D: .
CDR3: CASSESGFSDTEAFF
DNA: TGTGCCAGCAGTGAATCCGGGTTTAGCGACACTGAAGCTTTCTTT

J: TRBJ1-1
size: .
V: TRBV19
D: TRBD1
CDR3: CASSIGAGGTEAFF
DNA: TGTGCCAGTAGTATAGGGGCAGGGGGTACTGAAGCTTTCTTT

J: TRBJ1-2
size: .
V: TRBV3-1/TRBV3-2
D: .
CDR3: CASSQGYTGTGGYTF
DNA: TGTGCCAGCAGCCAAGGGTATACAGGGACGGGCGGCTACACCTTC

J: TRBJ1-2
size: .
V: TRBV11-2
D: .
CDR3: CASSLGWPGSDYGYTF
DNA: TGTGCCAGCAGCTTAGGATGGCCAGGGTCAGACTATGGCTACACCTTC

J: TRBJ1-2
size: .
V: TRBV2
D: TRBD1
CDR3: CAIFPTGGNGYTF
DNA: TGTGCCATTTTCCCGACAGGGGGCAATGGCTACACCTTC

J: TRBJ1-1
size: .
V: TRBV3-1/TRBV3-2
D: .
CDR3: CASSRGGGAFF
DNA: TGTGCCAGCAGCCGAGGGGGGGGCGCTTTCTTT

J: TRBJ1-6
size: .
V: TRBV7-8
D: TRBD1
CDR3: CASSGQGEGSPLHF
DNA: TGTGCCAGCAGCGGACAGGGGGAGGGTTCACCCCTCCACTTT

J: TRBJ2-5
size: .
V: TRBV6-5
D: TRBD2
CDR3: CASSYLAGSEETQYF
DNA: TGTGCCAGCAGTTACTTAGCGGGGTCAGAAGAGACCCAGTACTTC

J: TRBJ1-5
size: few
V: TRBV7-2
D: .
CDR3: CASNKVVGDQPQHF
DNA: TGTGCCAGCAACAAGGTCGTGGGCGATCAGCCCCAGCATTTT

J: TRBJ2-7
size: .
V: TRBV19
D: TRBD2
CDR3: CASSIWTSGGDEQYF
DNA: TGTGCCAGTAGTATATGGACTAGCGGGGGTGACGAGCAGTACTTC

J: TRBJ2-2
size: .
V: TRBV5-4
D: .
CDR3: CASSFTLGGTGELFF
DNA: TGTGCCAGCAGCTTTACTCTCGGCGGTACCGGGGAGCTGTTTTTT

J: TRBJ2-7
size: .
V: TRBV5-4
D: .
CDR3: CASNNDRSQWDEQYF
DNA: TGTGCCAGCAACAACGACAGGTCTCAATGGGACGAGCAGTACTTC

J: TRBJ2-7
size: .
V: TRBV19
D: .
CDR3: CASSPISGFHEQYF
DNA: TGTGCCAGTAGCCCTATATCGGGTTTCCACGAGCAGTACTTC

J: TRBJ2-4
size: .
V: TRBV7-2
D: TRBD1
CDR3: CASSGYRGESFFQYF
DNA: TGTGCCAGCAGCGGTTACAGGGGCGAGTCCTTCTTTCAGTACTTC

J: TRBJ2-7
size: once
V: TRBV6-2/TRBV6-3
D: TRBD1
CDR3: CASSYPGQGLNEQYF
DNA: TGTGCCAGCAGTTACCCCGGACAGGGGCTCAACGAGCAGTACTTC

J: TRBJ1-1
size: .
V: TRBV5-1
D: TRBD1
CDR3: CASSRTGGSEDTEAFF
DNA: TGCGCCAGTAGCAGGACAGGGGGGTCAGAAGACACTGAAGCTTTCTTT

J: TRBJ2-2
size: once
V: TRBV6-6
D: TRBD2
CDR3: CASTSGGYTGELFF
DNA: TGTGCCAGCACTAGCGGGGGGTACACCGGGGAGCTGTTTTTT

J: TRBJ1-6
size: .
V: TRBV2
D: .
CDR3: CASQANSPLHF
DNA: TGTGCCAGCCAAGCGAATTCACCCCTCCACTTT

J: TRBJ1-3
size: .
V: TRBV4-1
D: .
CDR3: CASSPAYRTSGNTIYF
DNA: TGCGCCAGCAGCCCTGCCTACAGGACCTCTGGAAACACCATATATTTT

J: TRBJ2-1
size: .
V: TRBV4-1
D: .
CDR3: CASSPPSSDNEQFF
DNA: TGCGCCAGCAGCCCCCCCAGTAGCGACAATGAGCAGTTCTTC

J: TRBJ1-6
size: once
V: TRBV9
D: .
CDR3: CASSEREGMGSPLHF
DNA: TGTGCCAGCAGCGAGAGGGAGGGGATGGGTTCACCCCTCCACTTT

J: TRBJ2-5
size: .
V: TRBV29-1
D: .
CDR3: CSVAQGGTQYF
DNA: TGCAGCGTTGCCCAGGGAGGGACCCAGTACTTC

J: TRBJ1-4
size: .
V: TRBV4-1
D: .
CDR3: CASSQDLSGSNEKLFF
DNA: TGCGCCAGCAGCCAAGATTTGTCGGGGAGTAATGAAAAACTGTTTTTT

J: TRBJ1-6
size: .
V: TRBV6-5
D: .
CDR3: CASSSVPGGNSPLHF
DNA: TGTGCCAGCAGTTCCGTTCCTGGGGGGAATTCACCCCTCCACTTT

J: TRBJ2-1
size: .
V: TRBV5-1
D: .
CDR3: CASSLGDSDNEQFF
DNA: TGCGCCAGCAGCTTGGGTGACAGCGACAATGAGCAGTTCTTC

J: TRBJ1-2
size: .
V: TRBV6-5
D: .
CDR3: CASSPPGRAPGYTF
DNA: TGTGCCAGCAGTCCACCCGGCAGGGCCCCTGGCTACACCTTC

J: TRBJ2-2
size: .
V: TRBV6-5
D: .
CDR3: CASSPYGELFF
DNA: TGTGCCAGCAGTCCTTACGGGGAGCTGTTTTTT

J: TRBJ2-5
size: .
V: TRBV7-8
D: TRBD2
CDR3: CASSSTSGGPDQETQYF
DNA: TGTGCCAGCAGCTCGACTAGCGGGGGCCCCGACCAAGAGACCCAGTACTTC

J: TRBJ1-5
size: .
V: TRBV11-2
D: .
CDR3: CASTRFPGQPQHF
DNA: TGTGCCAGCACTAGGTTCCCGGGACAGCCCCAGCATTTT

J: TRBJ2-7
size: few
V: TRBV4-3
D: TRBD2
CDR3: CASSPETGTSVDEQYF
DNA: TGCGCCAGCAGCCCAGAAACCGGGACTAGTGTCGACGAGCAGTACTTC

J: TRBJ2-3
size: .
V: TRBV4-1
D: .
CDR3: CASSQDPGGGPTDTQYF
DNA: TGCGCCAGCAGCCAAGATCCGGGCGGGGGCCCGACAGATACGCAGTATTTT

J: TRBJ2-7
size: .
V: TRBV9
D: .
CDR3: CASSAGHSYEQYF
DNA: TGTGCCAGCAGCGCTGGACATTCCTACGAGCAGTACTTC

J: TRBJ2-3
size: once
V: TRBV29-1
D: TRBD1
CDR3: CSEEGQAGGTDTQYF
DNA: TGCAGCGAAGAGGGACAGGCCGGGGGCACAGATACGCAGTATTTT

J: TRBJ2-7
size: .
V: TRBV27
D: TRBD1
CDR3: CASARQGLIEQYF
DNA: TGTGCCAGCGCCCGACAGGGGCTTATCGAGCAGTACTTC

J: TRBJ2-3
size: .
V: TRBV5-6
D: TRBD2
CDR3: CASSLGLAGGTDTQYF
DNA: TGTGCCAGCAGCTTGGGACTAGCGGGGGGGACAGATACGCAGTATTTT